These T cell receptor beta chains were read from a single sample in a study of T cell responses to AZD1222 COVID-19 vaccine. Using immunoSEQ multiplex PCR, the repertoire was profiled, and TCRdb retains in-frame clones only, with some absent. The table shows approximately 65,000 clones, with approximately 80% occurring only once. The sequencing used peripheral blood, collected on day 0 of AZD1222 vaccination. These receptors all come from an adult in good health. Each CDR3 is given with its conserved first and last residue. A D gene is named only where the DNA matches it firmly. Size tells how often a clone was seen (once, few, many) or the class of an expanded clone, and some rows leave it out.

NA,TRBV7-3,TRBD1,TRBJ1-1,CASSPQTGGEAFF,TGTGCCAGCAGCCCTCAGACAGGGGGTGAAGCTTTCTTT
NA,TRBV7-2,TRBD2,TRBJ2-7,CASSHTSGGEQYF,TGTGCCAGCAGCCACACTTCGGGAGGCGAGCAGTACTTC
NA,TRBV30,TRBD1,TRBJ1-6,CAWSATGLSNSPLHF,TGTGCCTGGAGTGCGACAGGGTTGAGTAATTCACCCCTCCACTTT
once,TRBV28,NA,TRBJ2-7,CASSLRHSYEQYF,TGTGCCAGCAGTTTACGGCACTCCTACGAGCAGTACTTC
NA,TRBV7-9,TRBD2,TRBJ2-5,CASSSLAGGPETQYF,TGTGCCAGCAGCTCCCTAGCGGGGGGCCCGGAGACCCAGTACTTC
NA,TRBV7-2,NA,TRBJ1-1,CASSLGGRTEAFF,TGTGCCAGCAGCTTAGGAGGGCGCACTGAAGCTTTCTTT
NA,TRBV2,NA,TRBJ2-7,CASSLSEATNEQYF,TGTGCCAGCAGTCTCAGCGAGGCTACAAACGAGCAGTACTTC
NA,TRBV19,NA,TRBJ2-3,CASSIRGRGTTDTQYF,TGTGCCAGTAGTATTCGGGGAAGAGGGACCACAGATACGCAGTATTTT
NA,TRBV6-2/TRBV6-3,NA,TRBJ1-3,CASSWIDSGNTIYF,TGTGCCAGCAGTTGGATCGACTCTGGAAACACCATATATTTT
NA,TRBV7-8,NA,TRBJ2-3,CASSLQGRSTDTQYF,TGTGCCAGCAGCTTACAGGGGCGGAGCACAGATACGCAGTATTTT
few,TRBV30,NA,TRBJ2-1,CAWSVLGDEQFF,TGTGCCTGGAGTGTACTGGGTGATGAGCAGTTCTTC
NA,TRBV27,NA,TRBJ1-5,CASSLVGVQPQHF,TGTGCCAGCAGTTTAGTCGGGGTTCAGCCCCAGCATTTT
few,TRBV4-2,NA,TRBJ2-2,CASSQAAANTGELFF,TGTGCCAGCAGCCAAGCAGCGGCGAACACCGGGGAGCTGTTTTTT
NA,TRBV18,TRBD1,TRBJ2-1,CASSPGTGDYNEQFF,TGTGCCAGCTCACCCGGGACAGGGGACTACAATGAGCAGTTCTTC
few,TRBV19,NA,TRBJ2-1,CASSGRALYNEQFF,TGTGCCAGTAGTGGCCGAGCCCTCTACAATGAGCAGTTCTTC
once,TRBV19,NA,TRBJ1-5,CASSISGYQPQHF,TGTGCCAGTAGTATTTCCGGATACCAGCCCCAGCATTTT
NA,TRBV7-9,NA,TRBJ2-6,CASSLRAGANVLTF,TGTGCCAGCAGCCTAAGGGCTGGGGCCAACGTCCTGACTTTC
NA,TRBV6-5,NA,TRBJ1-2,CASSYTGDTDYGYTF,TGTGCCAGCAGTTACACGGGAGACACAGACTATGGCTACACCTTC
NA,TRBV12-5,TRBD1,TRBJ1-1,CASGRGLNTEAFF,TGTGCTAGTGGGAGGGGGCTGAACACTGAAGCTTTCTTT
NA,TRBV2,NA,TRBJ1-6,CASSEGWPGDSPLHF,TGTGCCAGCAGTGAAGGGTGGCCAGGGGATTCACCCCTCCACTTT
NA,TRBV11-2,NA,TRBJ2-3,CASSFYLSDTQYF,TGTGCCAGCAGCTTTTACTTATCCGATACGCAGTATTTT
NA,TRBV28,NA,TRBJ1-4,CASSLGGRGTNEKLFF,TGTGCCAGCAGTTTAGGGGGGAGAGGCACTAATGAAAAACTGTTTTTT
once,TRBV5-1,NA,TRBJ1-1,CASSVPGQTEAFF,TGCGCCAGCAGTGTTCCTGGACAGACTGAAGCTTTCTTT
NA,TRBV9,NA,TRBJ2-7,CASSVDSAASYEQYF,TGTGCCAGCAGCGTAGATAGCGCCGCCTCCTACGAGCAGTACTTC
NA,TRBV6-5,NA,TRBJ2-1,CASSYSGRYNEQFF,TGTGCCAGCAGTTACTCCGGGCGGTACAATGAGCAGTTCTTC
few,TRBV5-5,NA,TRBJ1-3,CASSLARATGNTIYF,TGTGCCAGCAGCTTGGCCAGGGCAACTGGAAACACCATATATTTT
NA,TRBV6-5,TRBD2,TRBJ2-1,CASSYSGGGNEQFF,TGTGCCAGCAGTTACTCGGGGGGGGGCAATGAGCAGTTCTTC
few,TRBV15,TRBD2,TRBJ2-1,CATSGGLDNEQFF,TGTGCCACCAGCGGGGGACTAGACAATGAGCAGTTCTTC
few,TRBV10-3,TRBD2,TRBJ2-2,CAISAGRDTGELFF,TGTGCCATCAGTGCAGGGAGGGACACCGGGGAGCTGTTTTTT
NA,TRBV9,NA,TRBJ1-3,CASSVETDSGTIYF,TGTGCCAGCAGCGTAGAGACGGACAGTGGGACCATATATTTT
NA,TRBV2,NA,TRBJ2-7,CASTWGVSSYEQYF,TGTGCCAGCACCTGGGGGGTTAGCTCCTACGAGCAGTACTTC
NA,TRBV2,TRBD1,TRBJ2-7,CASSVGTATYEQYF,TGTGCCAGCAGTGTGGGGACAGCTACCTACGAGCAGTACTTC
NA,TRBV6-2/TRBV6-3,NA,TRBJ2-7,CASSYTYSSSYEQYF,TGTGCCAGCAGTTACACTTACTCGAGCTCCTACGAGCAGTACTTC
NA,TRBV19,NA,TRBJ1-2,CASSIDSYLYGYTF,TGTGCCAGTAGTATCGACAGCTACCTCTATGGCTACACCTTC
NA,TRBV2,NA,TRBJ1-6,CASSDSVPHSPLHF,TGTGCCAGCAGTGATTCAGTCCCCCATTCACCCCTCCACTTT
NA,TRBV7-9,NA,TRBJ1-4,CASSYGTWEKLFF,TGTGCCAGCAGCTACGGGACGTGGGAAAAACTGTTTTTT
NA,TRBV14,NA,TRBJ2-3,CASSQRDFGGPTDTQYF,TGTGCCAGCAGCCAACGAGATTTCGGGGGGCCCACAGATACGCAGTATTTT
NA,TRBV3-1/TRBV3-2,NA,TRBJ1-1,CASSQDLGYTEAFF,TGTGCCAGCAGCCAAGATCTTGGTTACACTGAAGCTTTCTTT
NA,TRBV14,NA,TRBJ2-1,CASSQEGHEQFF,TGTGCCAGCAGCCAAGAGGGCCATGAGCAGTTCTTC
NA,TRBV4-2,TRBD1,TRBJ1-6,CASSQPETGARNSPLHF,TGTGCCAGCAGCCAACCCGAGACAGGGGCTCGTAATTCACCCCTCCACTTT
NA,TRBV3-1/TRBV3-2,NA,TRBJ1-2,CASSQVAKNYGYTF,TGTGCCAGCAGCCAAGTGGCAAAAAACTATGGCTACACCTTC
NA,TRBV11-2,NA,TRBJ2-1,CASSLSGPYNEQFF,TGTGCCAGCAGCTTATCTGGCCCTTACAATGAGCAGTTCTTC
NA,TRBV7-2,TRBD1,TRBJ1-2,CASSVGQGRLVGYTF,TGTGCCAGCAGCGTAGGACAGGGGCGCTTAGTGGGCTACACCTTC
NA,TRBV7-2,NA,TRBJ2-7,CASSPVSAYEQYF,TGTGCCAGCAGCCCCGTTTCCGCCTACGAGCAGTACTTC
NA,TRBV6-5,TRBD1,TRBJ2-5,CASRDTQGLGETQYF,TGTGCCAGCAGGGATACACAGGGGTTAGGAGAGACCCAGTACTTC
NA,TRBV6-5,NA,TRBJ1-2,CASGAGYGYTF,TGTGCCAGCGGGGCGGGATATGGCTACACCTTC
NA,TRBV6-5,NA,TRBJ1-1,CADSREQGTEAFF,TGTGCCGACTCAAGGGAACAGGGCACTGAAGCTTTCTTT
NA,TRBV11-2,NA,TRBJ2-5,CASSLEAAAGETQYF,TGTGCCAGCAGCTTAGAGGCGGCGGCGGGGGAGACCCAGTACTTC
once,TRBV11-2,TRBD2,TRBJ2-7,CASSGTSILFSYEQYF,TGTGCCAGCAGCGGGACTAGCATCCTATTTTCCTACGAGCAGTACTTC
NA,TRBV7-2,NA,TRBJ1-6,CASTVYGDSPLHF,TGTGCCAGCACCGTCTATGGGGATTCACCCCTCCACTTT
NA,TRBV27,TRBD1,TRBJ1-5,CASRTGDQPQHF,TGTGCCAGCCGGACAGGGGATCAGCCCCAGCATTTT
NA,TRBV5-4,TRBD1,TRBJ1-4,CASSLPGQEGPDEKLFF,TGTGCCAGCAGCTTGCCCGGACAGGAGGGCCCCGATGAAAAACTGTTTTTT
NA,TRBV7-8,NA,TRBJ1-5,CASSLGGVGNQPQHF,TGTGCCAGCAGCTTGGGGGGCGTCGGCAATCAGCCCCAGCATTTT
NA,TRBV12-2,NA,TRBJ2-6,CASRPPEGSGANVLTF,TGTGCAAGTCGTCCCCCCGAAGGGTCCGGGGCCAACGTCCTGACTTTC
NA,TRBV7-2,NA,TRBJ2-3,CASSLTGDLTDTQYF,TGTGCCAGCAGCTTAACTGGGGACCTCACAGATACGCAGTATTTT
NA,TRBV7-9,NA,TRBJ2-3,CASSLHTSTDTQYF,TGTGCCAGCAGCTTACACACCAGCACAGATACGCAGTATTTT
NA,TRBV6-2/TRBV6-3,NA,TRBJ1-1,CASSYRTVEAFF,TGTGCCAGCAGTTACCGGACAGTTGAAGCTTTCTTT
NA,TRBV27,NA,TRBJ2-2,CASKGQFRVNLGGETGELFF,TGTGCCAGCAAAGGGCAGTTTCGGGTAAATCTCGGCGGGGAGACCGGGGAGCTGTTTTTT
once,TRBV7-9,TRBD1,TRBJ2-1,CASSSRDREFF,TGTGCCAGCAGCTCCCGGGACAGGGAGTTCTTC
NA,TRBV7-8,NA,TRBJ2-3,CASSLVWNPQPDTQYF,TGTGCCAGCAGCTTAGTCTGGAACCCTCAGCCAGATACGCAGTATTTT